The sequence of this T cell receptor (beta chain) was determined in a study of blood T cell repertoires in COVID-19 (dated by TCRdb to 2020 to 2021). As for the study more broadly: Samples covering the acute and convalescent phases of COVID-19 were provided by collaborators in the United States, Italy and Spain. The samples were drawn from two sources: the first 160 participants of the ongoing ImmuneRACE study, and 950 to 1,500 subjects contributed by 6 global collaborators. The prospective study material was composed of cDNA or gDNA derived from T cells, B-cell-depleted T cells, or PBMCs. A freely available public database, intended as a resource for researchers studying the immune response to SARS-CoV-2, is where the repertoires were released. Where available, HLA class I and class II types were obtained from metadata supplied by the sample provider rather than from assay-based typing. A de-identified subject ID, COVID-19 status, age in years and sex were almost always included in the sample metadata. Deeply sampled blood TCRbeta repertoires from subjects exposed to, actively infected with, or recovered from COVID-19 were included in the dataset.

One collaborating source in Seattle enrolled patients while the patients were actively infected and followed the patients over time throughout the course of disease. The collaborating institutions used their own protocols to collect whole blood in K2EDTA tubes. For TCRbeta analysis, collaborators shipped samples in one of three forms: frozen whole blood, isolated PBMCs, or DNA extracted from either of those sample types. V is clipped by 1 base and J by 0 bases, and the sequence between their germline boundaries is 8 bases long. The cysteine opens and the phenylalanine closes a CDR3 of 15 amino acids. Kept here is only the CDR3 DNA, which spans 45 bases and is read in frame from base 1. CDR1 is given as MGHRA and CDR2 as YSYEKL, both from the germline V gene. TCRbeta CDR3 regions were amplified from genomic DNA by means of the immunoSEQ Assay, a bias-controlled multiplex PCR. As for the authors' bioinformatics: The number of nucleated cells in each sample was estimated by amplification of reference gene primers within the assay. To quantify the absolute abundance of each unique TCRbeta CDR3 rearrangement, sequence reads were collapsed and filtered. Productive Simpson clonality was computed per sample as the square root of Simpson's diversity index over productive rearrangements. TCRdb provides this immuneACCESS table in a form limited to in-frame rearrangements. Some clones are lacking; in checked studies, under half of them reflect an unresolved V gene, and why the rest are absent is not known. That table is the source of V, J and clone size, and D and trimming were worked out from the DNA. The sample includes 200,000 to 250,000 clones, with 70% to 90% observed a single time. The ten largest clones add up to roughly 10% of the sample.

As for this clone: The clone's antigen remains unknown. Per-base quality was not reported, and no clone a single base away is much larger than it.

Study-level results and caveats: Clinical and demographic metadata were provided uncurated, with the amount varying by source and participant.

This clonotype was obtained from a woman aged 45-59 years with COVID-19, enrolled during active disease. The material sequenced was peripheral blood. The rearrangement combines TRBV4-1 with TRBJ2-3, with TRBD2 tentatively as D gene (6 bases match). The CDR3 amino acid sequence is: CASSQVGLSTDTQYF. Read as DNA, the sequence is TGCGCCAGCAGCCAAGTGGGACTTAGCACAGATACGCAGTATTTT.